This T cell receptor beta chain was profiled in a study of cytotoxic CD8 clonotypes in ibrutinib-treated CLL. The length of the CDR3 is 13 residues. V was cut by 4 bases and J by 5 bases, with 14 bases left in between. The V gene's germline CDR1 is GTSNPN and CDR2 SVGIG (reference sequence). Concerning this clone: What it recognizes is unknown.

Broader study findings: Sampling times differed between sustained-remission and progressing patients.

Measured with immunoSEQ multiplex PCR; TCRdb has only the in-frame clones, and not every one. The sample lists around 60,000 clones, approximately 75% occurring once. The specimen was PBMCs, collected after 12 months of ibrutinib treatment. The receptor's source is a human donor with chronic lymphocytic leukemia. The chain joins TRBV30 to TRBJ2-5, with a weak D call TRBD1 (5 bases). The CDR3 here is CAWTLGRAETQYF. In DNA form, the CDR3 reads TGTGCCTGGACCCTCGGCAGGGCGGAGACCCAGTACTTC.